This is a list of T cell receptor beta chains from one sample in a study of blood T cell repertoires in COVID-19. TCRdb's copy holds only in-frame clones and misses some; the assay was immunoSEQ multiplex PCR. This sample yields approximately 69,000 clones, of which over 80% are seen a single time; around a sixth belongs to the top ten. Sequenced material: peripheral blood. These receptor sequences come from a woman of 80 years or more with acute or convalescent COVID-19. Each CDR3 is given with its conserved first and last residue. A D gene is named only where the DNA matches it firmly. Size tells how often a clone was seen (once, few, many) or the class of an expanded clone, and some rows leave it out.

>-|TRBD2|TRBV2|TRBJ2-1|14
CASNPTSGMGEQFF
TGTGCCAGCAACCCGACTAGCGGGATGGGTGAGCAGTTCTTC
>-|-|TRBV29-1|TRBJ1-5|14
CSVVKGTDREPQHF
TGCAGCGTTGTTAAGGGGACGGACAGAGAGCCCCAGCATTTT
>once|-|TRBV27|TRBJ2-2|14
CASRVTGLTGELFF
TGTGCCAGCCGAGTAACAGGTCTAACCGGGGAGCTGTTTTTT
>-|TRBD2|TRBV5-1|TRBJ2-1|17
CASSLGLAGRGYNEQFF
TGCGCCAGCAGCTTGGGGCTAGCGGGGAGGGGGTACAATGAGCAGTTCTTC
>-|-|TRBV5-1|TRBJ1-1|14
CASSATPGNTEAFF
TGCGCCAGCAGCGCAACCCCAGGGAACACTGAAGCTTTCTTT
>-|TRBD1|TRBV3-1/TRBV3-2|TRBJ1-6|15
CASSPRGPDNSPLHF
TGTGCCAGCAGTCCGAGGGGGCCGGATAATTCACCCCTCCACTTT
>-|TRBD1|TRBV30|TRBJ1-4|13
CAWSTGDGEKLFF
TGTGCCTGGAGTACAGGGGATGGCGAAAAACTGTTTTTT
>few|TRBD1|TRBV4-1|TRBJ2-7|16
CASSQDPGTVIYEQYF
TGCGCCAGCAGCCAAGACCCCGGGACAGTCATCTACGAGCAGTACTTC
>-|TRBD2|TRBV24-1|TRBJ2-1|17
CATTPGGTSGRGGEQFF
TGTGCCACCACTCCCGGGGGGACTAGCGGGAGAGGTGGTGAGCAGTTCTTC
>-|-|TRBV30|TRBJ2-7|15
CAWSGQGRSSYEQYF
TGTGCCTGGAGCGGCCAGGGGCGAAGCTCCTACGAGCAGTACTTC
>-|-|TRBV15|TRBJ2-3|13
CATSGRPTDTQYF
TGTGCCACCAGCGGGCGACCCACAGATACGCAGTATTTT
>-|-|TRBV7-9|TRBJ1-2|16
CASALIGGAASLGYTF
TGTGCCAGCGCCTTAATTGGGGGCGCCGCATCCCTTGGCTACACCTTC
>-|-|TRBV19|TRBJ1-5|14
CASSTTTINQPQHF
TGTGCCAGTAGTACGACAACAATCAATCAGCCCCAGCATTTT
>-|TRBD2|TRBV5-1|TRBJ2-3|18
CASSRTGTSGGAGDTQYF
TGCGCCAGCAGCCGTACGGGGACTAGCGGGGGGGCTGGAGATACGCAGTATTTT
>-|TRBD1|TRBV10-3|TRBJ2-3|14
CAISDTGGTDTQYF
TGTGCCATCAGTGATACAGGGGGCACAGATACGCAGTATTTT
>-|TRBD2|TRBV27|TRBJ2-1|14
CASSSGLAGGQEFF
TGTGCCAGCAGTTCGGGACTAGCGGGAGGTCAGGAGTTCTTC
>-|-|TRBV7-3|TRBJ2-2|16
CASSRVGNTAAGELFF
TGTGCCAGCAGCAGGGTCGGGAACACTGCGGCCGGGGAGCTGTTTTTT
>-|TRBD2|TRBV19|TRBJ2-1|15
CASSEIAGAWLEQFF
TGTGCCAGTAGTGAGATAGCGGGAGCGTGGCTTGAGCAGTTCTTC
>-|-|TRBV27|TRBJ2-7|14
CASRDTGTSYEQYF
TGTGCCAGCAGAGACACAGGGACCTCCTACGAGCAGTACTTC
>-|TRBD2|TRBV20-1|TRBJ2-7|14
CSASMTGGPREQYF
TGCAGTGCTAGTATGACGGGAGGGCCGCGTGAGCAGTACTTC
>-|TRBD2|TRBV7-9|TRBJ2-1|18
CASSSGLAGGPKYNEQFF
TGTGCCAGCAGCTCCGGACTAGCGGGGGGGCCCAAGTACAATGAGCAGTTCTTC
>-|TRBD1|TRBV14|TRBJ1-2|13
CASSARQGDGYTF
TGTGCCAGCAGCGCACGACAGGGGGATGGCTACACCTTC
>-|-|TRBV7-3|TRBJ2-1|14
CASSLRPEVGEQFF
TGTGCCAGCAGCTTAAGGCCCGAGGTCGGTGAGCAGTTCTTC
>-|TRBD1|TRBV19|TRBJ1-5|14
CASRLTGMNQPQHF
TGTGCCAGTAGGCTGACAGGGATGAATCAGCCCCAGCATTTT
>-|TRBD1|TRBV20-1|TRBJ1-1|12
CSASNRGTEAFF
TGCAGTGCTAGTAACAGGGGCACTGAAGCTTTCTTT
>-|-|TRBV5-4|TRBJ2-7|15
CASSLAADSSYEQYF
TGTGCCAGCAGCTTGGCCGCGGACAGCTCCTACGAGCAGTACTTC
>-|TRBD1|TRBV2|TRBJ2-2|16
CASTGRTGGVSGELFF
TGTGCCAGCACTGGCCGGACAGGGGGCGTATCCGGGGAGCTGTTTTTT
>-|TRBD1|TRBV5-5|TRBJ1-4|14
CASSLVAGGEKLFF
TGTGCCAGCAGCTTGGTGGCAGGGGGTGAAAAACTGTTTTTT
>-|-|TRBV19|TRBJ1-5|13
CASLQGLNQPQHF
TGTGCCAGCCTACAGGGCCTTAATCAGCCCCAGCATTTT
>-|TRBD1|TRBV7-6|TRBJ1-1|16
CASSPRERGPDTEAFF
TGTGCCAGCAGCCCTAGGGAGAGGGGGCCCGACACTGAAGCTTTCTTT
>-|TRBD2|TRBV30|TRBJ2-1|15
CAWSPTGGPTYEQFF
TGTGCCTGGAGTCCCACGGGAGGGCCGACCTATGAGCAGTTCTTC
>-|-|TRBV5-1|TRBJ2-1|17
CASSLGGTSSSYNEQFF
TGCGCCAGCAGCTTGGGCGGGACTTCTAGCTCCTACAATGAGCAGTTCTTC
>-|TRBD2|TRBV27|TRBJ2-3|17
CASSSSGRGLGTDTQYF
TGTGCCAGCAGTTCCTCGGGGCGGGGGTTGGGCACAGATACGCAGTATTTT
>-|TRBD1|TRBV25-1|TRBJ1-1|12
CASLSGGGLAFF
TGTGCCAGCTTGTCAGGGGGCGGCTTAGCTTTCTTT
>-|TRBD1|TRBV29-1|TRBJ1-1|13
CSSWDRRNTEAFF
TGCAGCTCGTGGGACAGAAGGAACACTGAAGCTTTCTTT
>-|-|TRBV5-1|TRBJ1-1|15
CASSLGPQGNAEAFF
TGCGCCAGCAGCTTGGGACCTCAGGGGAATGCTGAAGCTTTCTTT
>-|TRBD2|TRBV3-1/TRBV3-2|TRBJ2-3|15
CASSPLAGGLDTQYF
TGTGCCAGCAGCCCCCTCGCGGGAGGGCTGGATACGCAGTATTTT
>-|-|TRBV3-1/TRBV3-2|TRBJ1-1|14
CASSQDWQVTEAFF
TGTGCCAGCAGCCAAGATTGGCAGGTCACTGAAGCTTTCTTT
>-|-|TRBV11-3|TRBJ2-2|13
CASSLGGPGELFF
TGTGCCAGCAGCTTAGGGGGGCCCGGGGAGCTGTTTTTT
>-|-|TRBV6-5|TRBJ2-2|15
CASSLTGSATGELFF
TGTGCCAGCAGCTTAACAGGGTCAGCCACCGGGGAGCTGTTTTTT
>-|-|TRBV19|TRBJ2-3|15
CASSIAAAGADTQYF
TGTGCCAGTAGTATCGCCGCAGCAGGGGCAGATACGCAGTATTTT
>-|TRBD2|TRBV9|TRBJ2-1|15
CASSPSGGSYNEQFF
TGTGCCAGCAGTCCAAGCGGGGGATCCTACAATGAGCAGTTCTTC
>-|-|TRBV30|TRBJ1-3|15
CAWSVGHTSGNTIYF
TGTGCCTGGAGTGTTGGTCACACCTCTGGAAACACCATATATTTT
>-|-|TRBV2|TRBJ1-2|14
CASSGAEGGYGYTF
TGTGCCAGCAGTGGCGCGGAAGGGGGCTATGGCTACACCTTC
>-|-|TRBV2|TRBJ1-1|14
CASSAGGAGTEAFF
TGTGCCAGCAGTGCCGGGGGGGCAGGAACTGAAGCTTTCTTT
>-|-|TRBV7-5|TRBJ2-7|21
CVRSLAPWVASGGEPSYEQYF
TGTGTCAGAAGCTTAGCCCCTTGGGTGGCTAGCGGAGGAGAACCTTCCTACGAGCAGTACTTC
>-|TRBD1|TRBV4-1|TRBJ1-6|18
CASSQRDRAMSYNSPLHF
TGCGCCAGCAGCCAAAGAGACAGGGCGATGTCCTATAATTCACCCCTCCACTTT
>once|TRBD1|TRBV28|TRBJ1-2|17
CASSLPSPGQGVSGYTF
TGTGCCAGCAGTTTACCATCCCCCGGACAGGGGGTTAGTGGCTACACCTTC
>-|TRBD2|TRBV20-1|TRBJ2-3|15
CSASSPSGSYDTQYF
TGCAGTGCTAGTTCGCCTAGCGGGAGTTATGATACGCAGTATTTT
>-|-|TRBV7-2|TRBJ1-1|11
CASSPSSEAFF
TGTGCCAGCAGCCCTTCTTCTGAAGCTTTCTTT
>-|-|TRBV29-1|TRBJ1-1|13
CSVDEGPGTEAFF
TGCAGCGTGGATGAGGGCCCTGGGACTGAAGCTTTCTTT
>-|TRBD2|TRBV19|TRBJ2-1|17
CASMGVGFGTNYNEQFF
TGTGCCAGTATGGGGGTCGGTTTCGGGACTAACTACAATGAGCAGTTCTTC
>-|-|TRBV5-6|TRBJ2-1|15
CASSPRGAGLNEQFF
TGTGCCAGCAGCCCACGGGGGGCGGGTCTCAATGAGCAGTTCTTC
>-|-|TRBV3-1/TRBV3-2|TRBJ2-7|11
CACQGAYEQYF
TGTGCCTGTCAAGGGGCCTACGAGCAGTACTTC
>-|TRBD1|TRBV6-5|TRBJ1-5|14
CASISDRALGPQHF
TGTGCCAGCATTTCAGACAGGGCCCTAGGGCCCCAGCATTTT
>once|-|TRBV7-6|TRBJ2-2|15
CASSLGQENTGELFF
TGTGCCAGCAGCTTAGGACAGGAGAACACCGGGGAGCTGTTTTTT